The 27 T cell receptor beta chains listed next were all sequenced from one sample in a study of shared clonotypes between healthy human individuals. Assay: immunoSEQ multiplex PCR; the TCRdb copy retains only in-frame clones and omits some. The table records some 200,000 clones, 85% to 95% of them present only once. Sample: naive CD4+ T cells sorted from blood. Regarding subset: CD45RA+ positively selected. These receptors originate from a woman in her twenties or thirties in good health.

V usage is TRBV28 and J usage is TRBJ1-1, with D perhaps matching TRBD1 (5 bases). Germline CDR1 reads MDHEN; CDR2 reads SYDVKM. V lost 0 bases and J lost 11, with 10 bases in between. The CDR3 length is 12 residues. As DNA, the CDR3 is TGTGCCAGCAGTTTATGGGGAGGGGCTGCTTTCTTT. This gives the protein CASSLWGGAAFF.

This chain uses TRBV18 with TRBJ2-2; 7 positions agree with TRBD2. The CDR3 consists of 17 residues. With 3 bases clipped from V and 0 bases from J, the junction kept 7 bases outside the gene matches. Germline values: CDR1 KGHSH, CDR2 LQKENI. This CDR3 is CASSPVWRETNTGELFF. The CDR3 bases are TGTGCCAGCTCACCGGTCTGGCGGGAGACGAACACCGGGGAGCTGTTTTTT.

This chain connects TRBV2 to TRBJ2-3; 9 bases fit TRBD2. V dropped 8 bases and J dropped 3; count of bases not matched to a gene: 9. The germline CDR1 and CDR2 sequences are SNHLY and FYNNEI. The CDR3 is made up of 15 amino acids. CDR3 sequence (DNA): TGTGCCAGCGGAGATAAGGGACTAGCAACAGATACGCAGTATTTT. It is translated as CASGDKGLATDTQYF.

This chain's CDR3 is CASSSGDSYNEQFF. CDR3 DNA sequence: TGTGCCAGCAGCTCGGGGGACTCCTACAATGAGCAGTTCTTC. The V call is TRBV7-9, the J call TRBJ2-1; the D gene is possibly TRBD2 (6 bases). The CDR3 is made up of 14 amino acids. Trimming removed 4 bases at V and 0 bases at J, with 7 bases between. Germline V gives CDR1 SEHNR, CDR2 FQNEAQ (reference sequence).

The chain combines TRBV5-1 with TRBJ1-4; TRBD1 matches at 8 bases. The CDR3 totals 14 residues. V lost 4 bases to trimming and J lost 16 bases; unmatched junction nucleotides: 15. The germline CDR1 and CDR2 sequences are SGHRS and YFSETQ. The CDR3 spells CASSRGTGEETGFF. DNA of the CDR3: TGCGCCAGCAGCCGCGGGACAGGAGAGGAGACCGGGTTTTTT.

This chain uses TRBV28 with TRBJ1-5; D is ambiguous. The CDR3 is 16 residues long. V gave up 6 bases and J gave up 3 bases, with 18 bases separating them. CDR1 is MDHEN and CDR2 is SYDVKM in the germline V gene. The CDR3 sequence: CASSTQSHNPNQPQHF. DNA for the CDR3: TGTGCCAGCAGCACACAATCCCACAACCCCAATCAGCCCCAGCATTTT.

In its sample, this clone was seen once. The chain couples TRBV7-9 to TRBJ2-5, with D uncertain. Matching the DNA end better, TRBJ2-7 makes the J call doubtful. CDR3 length: 13 amino acids. Germline lookup yields CDR1 SEHNR and CDR2 FQNEAQ (reference sequence). CDR3 nucleotide sequence: TGTGCCAGCAGCTTATCGGCGGTTAACGAGCAGTACTTC. Its protein product is CASSLSAVNEQYF.

On this clone: Other nucleotide sequences from this sample produce the same CDR3. This sequence joins TRBV28 and TRBJ1-5; possible D gene TRBD1, 5 bases. CDR3 length: 13 amino acids. The V end lost 7 bases, the J end lost 1 base, and 8 bases lay between the germline ends. The germline V gene has CDR1 MDHEN and CDR2 SYDVKM. The CDR3 loop is CASTRDSNQPQHF. CDR3 nucleotide sequence: TGTGCCAGCACCAGGGACAGCAATCAGCCCCAGCATTTT.

J is TRBJ1-2 and V is TRBV4-1, with 7 nucleotides matching TRBD1. V lost 1 base and J lost 7; bases outside the gene matches: 18. The length of the CDR3 is 18 residues. Germline lookup yields CDR1 MGHRA and CDR2 YSYEKL. CDR3 loop: CASSQVLIRQGEETGYTF. The CDR3 DNA reads as TGCGCCAGCAGCCAAGTCCTTATACGACAGGGAGAGGAAACTGGCTACACCTTC.

The chain uses TRBV5-1 and TRBJ1-3; no clear D gene. Germline values: CDR1 SGHRS, CDR2 YFSETQ. V was shortened by 1 base and J by 0 bases, with 14 bases between the two germline ends. The CDR3 runs to 17 residues. In nucleotides, the CDR3 is TGCGCCAGCAGCTTGTTTGCCAGTTCGAACTCTGGAAACACCATATATTTT. Translating it yields CASSLFASSNSGNTIYF.

The chain employs TRBV15 and TRBJ2-3, with 8 bases lining up with TRBD2. The V gene's germline CDR1 is LNHNV and CDR2 YYDKDF (reference sequence). V shed 1 base and J 6 bases; nucleotides not matched to a gene: 3. The CDR3 spans 14 residues. The CDR3 DNA sequence: TGTGCCACCAGCAGAGCAGCGGGAGAGGATACGCAGTATTTT. This encodes CATSRAAGEDTQYF.

This clone was seen only once. The chain uses TRBV2 and TRBJ2-1, with 14 bases identical to TRBD2. CDR3 length: 17 amino acids. Germline assignment: CDR1 SNHLY and CDR2 FYNNEI. Trimming cost V 6 bases and J 5 bases; bases outside gene matches: 9. CDR3 nucleotides: TGTGCCAGCAGCCATGCGACTAGCGGGAGGGGGGACAATGAGCAGTTCTTC. This gives the protein CASSHATSGRGDNEQFF.

The chain carries TRBV18 and TRBJ2-7; no firm D call. This CDR3 is built from 15 residues. Germline CDR1 and CDR2: KGHSH and LQKENI. V dropped 3 bases and J dropped 0 bases, with 12 bases sitting between them. CDR3 in DNA: TGTGCCAGCTCACCCCCAAGGGCTAGCTCCTACGAGCAGTACTTC. Its protein product is CASSPPRASSYEQYF.

The genes are TRBV28 and TRBJ2-1; 7 bases align to TRBD2. Germline-derived CDR1 and CDR2 are MDHEN and SYDVKM. The CDR3 runs 16 residues. The V and J ends lost 5 bases and 6 bases, in that order; junction bases with no gene match: 13. The CDR3 DNA follows: TGTGCCAGCAGTCCCCAATCAGGGCGGGAGTCCAATGAGCAGTTCTTC. Its protein product is CASSPQSGRESNEQFF.

The gene calls are TRBV6-1 and TRBJ1-2; possible D gene TRBD1, 5 bases. The CDR3 is 12 residues long. V lost 6 bases and J lost 8, with 13 bases in between. The germline gives CDR1 MNHNS, CDR2 SASEGT. The CDR3 nucleotides are TGTGCCAGCAGGACTCCAGGGCTGGGCTACACCTTC. It is translated as CASRTPGLGYTF.

The table lists this clone with a count of one. V usage is TRBV20-1 and J usage is TRBJ1-1; D gene uncertain. There are 11 residues in the CDR3. Germline CDR1 is DFQATT and CDR2 is SNEGSKA (reference sequence). Deletions cut 0 bases from V and 8 bases from J, with 7 bases between. DNA of the CDR3: TGCAGTGCTAGAGAGCGCTGGGAAGCTTTCTTT. Translating gives CSARERWEAFF.

The chain uses TRBV6-1 and TRBJ2-1; 7 bases match TRBD2. The J segment lost 0 bases and the V segment lost 5 bases, leaving 19 bases of the junction unmatched. Germline V gene lookup returns CDR1 MNHNS and CDR2 SASEGT. CDR3 size: 20 residues. The CDR3 DNA sequence: TGTGCCAGCAGTCAAGACGAGGAGGGCGCAGGCGGGAGCTCCTACAATGAGCAGTTCTTC. Translation: CASSQDEEGAGGSSYNEQFF.

Only one count was recorded for this clone. The chain is built from TRBV2 and TRBJ1-2; D ambiguous. CDR1 is SNHLY and CDR2 is FYNNEI in the germline V gene. The V end lost 5 bases, the J end lost 3 bases, and 10 bases lay between the germline ends. This CDR3 has 13 residues. Here the CDR3 DNA reads TGTGCCAGCAGTCCCATTGAGGACTATGGCTACACCTTC. This gives the protein CASSPIEDYGYTF. The full variable domain, completed using reference TRBV2 and TRBJ1-2, is EPEVTQTPSHQVTQMGQEVILRCVPISNHLYFYWYRQILGQKVEFLVSFYNNEISEKSEIFDDQFSVERPDGSNFTLKIRSTKLEDSAMYFCASSPIEDYGYTFGSGTRLTVV.

This clone was seen once. The chain carries TRBV28 and TRBJ1-1, with TRBD1 matching 8 bases. This CDR3 is built from 16 residues. V gave up 5 bases and J gave up 5 bases; unmatched junction bases: 13. Germline lookup yields CDR1 MDHEN and CDR2 SYDVKM. CDR3 bases: TGTGCCAGCAGTAAACCTAGACAGGGGAGGGGGACTGAAGCTTTCTTT. Its translation is CASSKPRQGRGTEAFF.

The rearrangement links TRBV30 to TRBJ2-2; TRBD2 might be the D (6 bases). The V and J ends lost 2 bases and 6 bases respectively, with 13 bases between them. The CDR3 sequence is 14 residues long. Per the germline V gene, CDR1 is GTSNPN and CDR2 is SVGIG (reference sequence). CDR3 residues: CAWSRLSGAGELFF. DNA of the CDR3: TGTGCCTGGAGTCGGCTTTCGGGAGCCGGGGAGCTGTTTTTT.

The J gene is TRBJ2-3, the V gene TRBV5-1, with D hard to call. The V gene lost 1 base and the J gene lost 12 bases, with 12 bases spanning the gap. The CDR3 sequence is 12 residues long. In germline, CDR1 is SGHRS, CDR2 YFSETQ. Written as DNA, the CDR3 is TGCGCCAGCAGCTTGACTCCGGAACATCAGTATTTT. Translated, it gives CASSLTPEHQYF.

The V gene is TRBV19, the J gene TRBJ2-3; D uncertain. The CDR3 length is 13 residues. From germline, CDR1 is LNHDA and CDR2 SQIVND (reference sequence). The V and J ends lost 5 bases and 2 bases respectively, with 8 bases between them. The CDR3 DNA is TGTGCCAGTAGTCCCCCTTCCACAGATACGCAGTATTTT. Translated: CASSPPSTDTQYF.

The chain has TRBV11-2 and TRBJ1-6, with TRBD1 matching over 7 bases. The trim removed 5 bases at V and 9 bases at J, leaving 10 bases unmatched. Germline V gives CDR1 SGHAT, CDR2 FQNNGV. The CDR3 is 15 residues long. CDR3: CASSLRQGGGSPLHF. The CDR3 DNA sequence: TGTGCCAGCAGCCTCCGACAGGGTGGGGGTTCACCCCTCCACTTT.

A word on this clone: Other nucleotide sequences in the sample specify the same CDR3. The rearrangement links TRBV5-1 to TRBJ1-1; the D gene is possibly TRBD1 (6 bases). V was cut by 0 bases and J by 1 base, with 10 bases left in between. In germline, CDR1 is SGHRS, CDR2 YFSETQ. This CDR3 is 15 amino acids long. CDR3 nucleotide sequence: TGCGCCAGCAGCTTGGCTGCAGGGGCGAACACTGAAGCTTTCTTT. Translation gives CASSLAAGANTEAFF.

The J gene is TRBJ2-7, the V gene TRBV18; the D call may be TRBD1 or TRBD2 (5 bases each). Trimming took off 3 bases at V and 3 bases at J, with 9 bases between the two ends. Germline CDR1 is KGHSH and CDR2 is LQKENI. The CDR3 length is 13 residues. CDR3 sequence: CASSPQRGYEQYF. CDR3 coding DNA: TGTGCCAGCTCACCGCAGAGGGGCTACGAGCAGTACTTC.

A single count supports this clone. The chain joins TRBV28 to TRBJ2-5; D not resolved. The closer fit of TRBJ2-7 to the DNA end suggests the J call may be wrong. This CDR3 is 15 amino acids long. Germline-derived CDR1 and CDR2 are MDHEN and SYDVKM. CDR3 sequence: CASSPVRGSSYEQYF. CDR3 coding DNA: TGTGCCAGCAGTCCTGTCCGAGGATCCTCCTACGAGCAGTACTTC.

The chain is built from TRBV7-2 and TRBJ1-5; D call uncertain. Germline V CDR1 and CDR2: SGHTA, FQGNSA. CDR3 length equals 14 residues. Deletions cut 2 bases from V and 6 bases from J, with 11 bases between. The CDR3 coding sequence is TGTGCCAGCAGCTTAAGGGATCCCTCTCAGCCCCAGCATTTT. This sequence encodes CASSLRDPSQPQHF.